The entry below gives a single TCR beta chain sequence along with its context. The antigen is unknown. Assay used: immunoSEQ multiplex PCR; TCRdb lists only in-frame clones, some missing. The sample includes about 28,000 clones, 85% to 90% of them seen just once. This entry belongs to a study of PD-1 blockade in classical Hodgkin lymphoma. Study-level findings and limits: Those patients who began receiving nivolumab less than 1 year after ASCT had lower diversity, and they were excluded. Those achieving complete response showed baseline diversity like newly diagnosed patients. Before treatment, TCR diversity in newly diagnosed patients was reportedly lower than in healthy donors.

All patients experienced relapse after autologous stem cell transplantation, and brentuximab vedotin exposure was variable. The CD8+ T cells came from thawed PBMCs through magnetic negative selection. Best overall response was complete response, partial response or progressive disease in these relapsed/refractory classical Hodgkin lymphoma patients. The CDR3 spans 15 residues. The V and J ends lost 1 base and 3 bases, in that order; junction bases with no gene match: 7. Per the germline V gene, CDR1 is SQVTM and CDR2 is ANQGSEA. The origin of this receptor is a human donor with classical Hodgkin lymphoma. The sample in question was CD8+ T cells from blood, obtained at baseline. The genes are TRBV29-1 and TRBJ2-5; 8 nucleotides agree with TRBD1. The CDR3 sequence: CSVEVLEDREETQYF. CDR3 nucleotide sequence: TGCAGCGTTGAAGTCCTGGAGGACAGGGAAGAGACCCAGTACTTC. The entire variable domain, with the rest obtained from reference TRBV29-1 and TRBJ2-5, is as follows: SAVISQKPSRDICQRGTSLTIQCQVDSQVTMMFWYRQQPGQSLTLIATANQGSEATYESGFVIDKFPISRPNLTFSTLTVSNMSPEDSSIYLCSVEVLEDREETQYFGPGTRLLVL.